Presented here are 32 T cell receptor beta chains from one specimen sequenced in a study of CD4 T cells in relation to SARS-CoV-2 and coronaviruses. Measured with immunoSEQ multiplex PCR; TCRdb has only the in-frame clones, and not every one. The repertoire consists of roughly 57,000 clones, with 86% occurring once and the leading ten covering about 1.3%. The unexposed donors gave CD4+ T cells in about 2011-2018, prior to COVID-19. What was sequenced was memory CD4+ T cells from PBMCs. These TCRs come from a human donor in good health.

This chain links TRBV6-5 with TRBJ2-3, with 9 positions matching TRBD1. The CDR3 consists of 12 residues. J lost 9 bases, V lost 6 bases, and 4 bases had no gene match. CDR1 and CDR2 (germline): MNHEY, SVGAGI. CDR3 nucleotides: TGTGCCAGCAGCCCCGGACAGGGGACGCAGTATTTT. Translation gives CASSPGQGTQYF.

The V gene is TRBV7-2, the J gene TRBJ2-7; 10 positions agree with TRBD2. Unmatched junction bases numbered 16, after V lost 3 bases and J lost 5 bases. This CDR3 has 18 amino acids. The germline V gene has CDR1 SGHTA and CDR2 FQGNSA. This CDR3 reads CASSLDQEAGGRANEQYF. The CDR3 nucleotides read TGTGCCAGCAGCTTGGATCAAGAAGCGGGAGGGCGAGCTAACGAGCAGTACTTC.

Worth noting for this clone: Other DNA variants within this sample encode the same CDR3. CDR3 protein: CASSTPLPGYEQYF. The CDR3, as DNA: TGTGCCAGCAGCACCCCCCTTCCGGGTTACGAGCAGTACTTC. This chain joins TRBV11-2 and TRBJ2-7, with D unclear. The V end was cut by 5 bases, the J end by 4 bases, with 15 bases between. CDR3 length: 14 amino acids. The germline V gene has CDR1 SGHAT and CDR2 FQNNGV.

J is TRBJ1-2 and V is TRBV6-5; maybe TRBD1 (5 bases). CDR1 and CDR2 (germline): MNHEY, SVGAGI. This CDR3 spans 14 amino acids. Trimming removed 5 bases from V and 2 bases from J, with 12 bases in between. CDR3 nucleotide sequence: TGTGCCAGCAGTACTGGGCAGGGAAACTATGGCTACACCTTC. Its protein product is CASSTGQGNYGYTF.

This sequence joins TRBV4-1 and TRBJ2-3; 13 bases align to TRBD2. V lost 3 bases and J lost 3; bases outside the gene matches: 15. Germline V CDR1 and CDR2: MGHRA, YSYEKL. The CDR3 totals 20 residues. In DNA, the CDR3 is TGCGCCAGCAGCCACCGATCAGGACTAGCGGGAGCGGTACGGACAGATACGCAGTATTTT. This translates into CASSHRSGLAGAVRTDTQYF.

This clone was counted a few times. Other DNA sequences of this sample code for an identical CDR3. The rearrangement links TRBV28 to TRBJ1-2; 10 bases are shared with TRBD1. V dropped 5 bases and J dropped 0; count of bases not matched to a gene: 3. The germline V gene encodes CDR1 MDHEN and CDR2 SYDVKM. The CDR3 spans 15 residues. The CDR3 sequence is CASSPGTGANYGYTF. The CDR3 region has the DNA TGTGCCAGCAGTCCCGGGACAGGGGCTAACTATGGCTACACCTTC.

CDR3 loop: CASSLARQLDGYTF. The DNA for the CDR3 is TGTGCCAGCAGCTTGGCCCGACAGTTGGATGGCTACACCTTC. The chain joins TRBV5-5 to TRBJ1-2; D may be TRBD1 (5 bases). The V gene's germline CDR1 is SGHKS and CDR2 YYEKEE (reference sequence). The CDR3 has 14 amino acids. V lost 0 bases, J lost 6 bases, and 12 bases lay in between. The full variable domain, rest sourced from reference TRBV5-5 and TRBJ1-2, is DAGVTQSPTHLIKTRGQQVTLRCSPISGHKSVSWYQQVLGQGPQFIFQYYEKEERGRGNFPDRFSARQFPNYSSELNVNALLLGDSALYLCASSLARQLDGYTFGSGTRLTVV.

The chain uses TRBV24-1 and TRBJ2-3, with 7 bases identical to TRBD1. The CDR3 covers 15 residues. CDR1 and CDR2 from the germline V gene are KGHDR and SFDVKD. Losses at the gene ends were 5 bases for V and 6 bases for J; bases not matched to a gene: 10. CDR3 loop: CATSVGAGGVDTQYF. The CDR3 bases are TGTGCCACCAGTGTTGGGGCAGGGGGTGTCGATACGCAGTATTTT.

The rearrangement links TRBV27 to TRBJ2-3; D unresolved. This CDR3 has 14 residues. V was pared by 6 bases and J by 4 bases, with 14 bases between. CDR1 is MNHEY and CDR2 is SMNVEV in the germline V gene (reference sequence). The CDR3 DNA is TGTGCCAGCAGGACACGGAATATTGCAGATACGCAGTATTTT. This gives the protein CASRTRNIADTQYF.

V usage is TRBV3-1 (or the pseudogene TRBV3-2) and J usage is TRBJ1-5; no clear D gene. The germline V gene has CDR1 LGHDT and CDR2 YNNKEL (reference sequence). This CDR3 comprises 15 residues. Trimming removed 1 base at V and 0 bases at J, with 7 bases between. CDR3 sequence: CASSQGQNSNQPQHF. DNA of the CDR3: TGTGCCAGCAGCCAAGGGCAGAATAGCAATCAGCCCCAGCATTTT.

J is TRBJ1-6 and V is TRBV6-6; weak D call: TRBD1 (5 bases). Germline assignment: CDR1 MNHNY and CDR2 SVGAGI (reference sequence). This CDR3 is built from 16 residues. Trimming took 2 bases from V and 7 from J, leaving 15 bases between them. CDR3 nucleotides: TGTGCCAGCAGTTACGGGCAGGGTTGGGGAAATTCACCCCTCCACTTT. Translated, it gives CASSYGQGWGNSPLHF.

This clone was recorded once. The chain uses TRBV2 and TRBJ1-5; D perhaps matches TRBD1 (5 bases). Germline V lookup: CDR1 SNHLY, CDR2 FYNNEI. Trimming took 3 bases from V and 2 from J, leaving 14 bases between them. The CDR3 spans 16 residues. This CDR3 reads CASSDGRVGGNQPQHF. DNA for the CDR3: TGTGCCAGCAGTGATGGCAGGGTCGGGGGCAATCAGCCCCAGCATTTT.

The gene calls are TRBV15 and TRBJ2-5; D is perhaps TRBD1 or TRBD2 (5 bases each). The CDR3 runs 16 residues. V dropped 5 bases and J dropped 1 base, with 17 bases sitting between them. Germline values: CDR1 LNHNV, CDR2 YYDKDF (reference sequence). CDR3 region: CATSSGLRGPQETQYF. CDR3 DNA sequence: TGTGCCACCAGCTCAGGGTTGCGAGGGCCCCAAGAGACCCAGTACTTC.

V is TRBV24-1 and J is TRBJ1-5; weak D call: TRBD1 (6 bases). The CDR3 sequence is 12 residues long. CDR1 KGHDR and CDR2 SFDVKD come from the germline V gene. Trimming left V 9 bases short and J 3 bases short, with 8 bases between. This CDR3 reads CATSGVNQPQHF. CDR3 sequence (DNA): TGTGCCACCTCAGGGGTCAATCAGCCCCAGCATTTT.

A few counts support this clone. This chain joins TRBV28 and TRBJ1-5; D is possibly TRBD1 (5 bases). This CDR3 region has 22 residues. The germline V gene encodes CDR1 MDHEN and CDR2 SYDVKM. V shed 3 bases and J shed 0 bases, with 30 bases lying between them. The CDR3: CASSLNILNPGHMINSNQPQHF. The CDR3 nucleotides are TGTGCCAGCAGTTTGAATATCCTTAACCCCGGACATATGATTAATAGCAATCAGCCCCAGCATTTT.

This chain joins TRBV5-1 and TRBJ2-3; D gene unclear. From germline, CDR1 is SGHRS and CDR2 YFSETQ. V lost 4 bases and J 2 bases, leaving 14 bases between the germline ends. This CDR3 spans 15 amino acids. CDR3 DNA sequence: TGCGCCAGCAGCCCGGAGATCGGCTCCACAGATACGCAGTATTTT. The encoded protein is CASSPEIGSTDTQYF.

The V call is TRBV2, the J call TRBJ2-3; the D gene is possibly TRBD2 (6 bases). This CDR3 spans 14 amino acids. The V end was cut by 2 bases, the J end by 6 bases, with 12 bases between. The germline CDR1 and CDR2 sequences are SNHLY and FYNNEI. CDR3 residues: CASSELLAPDTQYF. CDR3 in DNA: TGTGCCAGCAGTGAATTACTAGCTCCGGATACGCAGTATTTT.

The CDR3 region has the DNA TGTGCCAGCAGTGAAGCTACCGGGACAGCCAATTCACCCCTCCACTTT. This encodes CASSEATGTANSPLHF. The gene calls are TRBV6-1 and TRBJ1-6; TRBD1 matches at 7 bases. This CDR3 comprises 16 residues. Per germline, CDR1 MNHNS and CDR2 SASEGT. After removal of 0 bases from V and 7 bases from J, the junction contained 6 bases not matched to a gene.

The chain uses TRBV5-5 and TRBJ2-2; D perhaps matches TRBD1 (5 bases). Germline CDR1 and CDR2: SGHKS and YYEKEE (reference sequence). The CDR3 is made up of 16 amino acids. V gave up 5 bases and J gave up 0 bases, with 14 bases separating them. The CDR3 sequence: CASRRTTESNTGELFF. The CDR3 region has the DNA TGTGCCAGCAGACGGACGACAGAGTCGAACACCGGGGAGCTGTTTTTT.

This clone was seen a handful of times. Other nucleotide sequences in the sample specify the same CDR3. V gene TRBV3-1 (or the pseudogene TRBV3-2) combines with J gene TRBJ2-1; D possibly corresponds to TRBD2 (5 bases). From germline, CDR1 is LGHDT and CDR2 YNNKEL (reference sequence). The CDR3 spans 14 residues. V shed 4 bases and J shed 2 bases, with 9 bases lying between them. DNA of the CDR3: TGTGCCAGCAGCCGCCTAGCAGCCTACAATGAGCAGTTCTTC. The encoded protein is CASSRLAAYNEQFF.

This clone was detected a few times. The chain uses TRBV10-2 and TRBJ1-3; tentatively, D is TRBD1 (6 bases). Germline V lookup: CDR1 WSHSY, CDR2 SAAADI. V lost 6 bases, J lost 4 bases, and 13 bases lay in between. The CDR3 is 14 residues long. In DNA, the CDR3 is TGCGCCAGCAGGGAAACAGGGACCGGAAACACCATATATTTT. It translates to CASRETGTGNTIYF.

The chain carries TRBV10-2 and TRBJ2-1; D might be TRBD2 (6 bases). Germline values: CDR1 WSHSY, CDR2 SAAADI. The CDR3 contains 16 residues. V was pared by 1 base and J by 8 bases, with 18 bases between. Here the CDR3 DNA reads TGCGCCAGCAGTGAGTTGAGAGGGACTTCCGTTCATGAGCAGTTCTTC. Residues: CASSELRGTSVHEQFF.

This rearrangement joins TRBV27 to TRBJ2-3; D uncertain. From germline, CDR1 is MNHEY and CDR2 SMNVEV (reference sequence). V was cut by 5 bases and J by 2 bases, with 11 bases left in between. There are 14 residues in the CDR3. The CDR3 region has the DNA TGTGCCAGCAGTCCATCCCCCCTCACAGATACGCAGTATTTT. It encodes CASSPSPLTDTQYF.

The chain has TRBV9 and TRBJ2-5; 11 bases align to TRBD2. V lost 4 bases and J lost 3; bases outside the gene matches: 5. CDR3 length equals 15 residues. Germline V gene data show CDR1 as SGDLS and CDR2 as YYNGEE. The chain's CDR3 is CASSPIAGGEETQYF. Here the CDR3 DNA reads TGTGCCAGCAGCCCCATAGCGGGAGGGGAAGAGACCCAGTACTTC. The full variable domain, rest sourced from reference TRBV9 and TRBJ2-5, is DSGVTQTPKHLITATGQRVTLRCSPRSGDLSVYWYQQSLDQGLQFLIQYYNGEERAKGNILERFSAQQFPDLHSELNLSSLELGDSALYFCASSPIAGGEETQYFGPGTRLLVL.

The chain recombines TRBV9 with TRBJ2-7, with 10 bases identical to TRBD2. The junction had 17 bases not matched to a gene; V was cut back by 5 bases and J by 3 bases. The CDR3 spans 18 residues. CDR1 SGDLS and CDR2 YYNGEE come from the germline V gene. The CDR3 bases are TGTGCCAGCAGTTCAGGGGGGGCTAGCGGGAGTCCCCTCTACGAGCAGTACTTC. This codes for CASSSGGASGSPLYEQYF.

The rearrangement links TRBV9 to TRBJ2-3, with D possibly matching TRBD2 (5 bases). The CDR3 consists of 15 residues. The V and J ends lost 0 bases and 4 bases respectively, with 12 bases between them. Germline loops: CDR1 SGDLS, CDR2 YYNGEE. The DNA of the CDR3 is TGTGCCAGCAGCGTAGGGGCTAGCCGTGCAGATACGCAGTATTTT. Translation: CASSVGASRADTQYF.

The genes are TRBV19 and TRBJ1-1; weak D call: TRBD1 (6 bases). The CDR3 runs to 17 residues. V shed 6 bases and J shed 1 base, with 21 bases lying between them. Germline lookup yields CDR1 LNHDA and CDR2 SQIVND (reference sequence). The CDR3 DNA sequence: TGTGCCAGTAGCCCCTTGGGCAGGGGCGTTACGAACACTGAAGCTTTCTTT. Its translation is CASSPLGRGVTNTEAFF.

This chain uses TRBV5-1 with TRBJ2-3; maybe TRBD2 (7 bases). The CDR3 is 13 amino acids. Germline assignment: CDR1 SGHRS and CDR2 YFSETQ. Trimming took off 4 bases at V and 2 bases at J, with 8 bases between the two ends. For the CDR3, the DNA is TGCGCCAGCAGCCGGGGGGCCACAGATACGCAGTATTTT. Its translation is CASSRGATDTQYF. The full variable domain, in which reference TRBV5-1 and TRBJ2-3 provide the parts outside the CDR3, is KAGVTQTPRYLIKTRGQQVTLSCSPISGHRSVSWYQQTPGQGLQFLFEYFSETQRNKGNFPGRFSGRQFSNSRSEMNVSTLELGDSALYLCASSRGATDTQYFGPGTRLTVL.

The chain employs TRBV6-1 and TRBJ2-5; no reliable D call. Germline loops: CDR1 MNHNS, CDR2 SASEGT. The CDR3 has 12 residues. The V end lost 3 bases, the J end lost 3 bases, and 5 bases lay between the germline ends. The CDR3 here is CASSERKETQYF. The CDR3 bases are TGTGCCAGCAGTGAGAGAAAAGAGACCCAGTACTTC.

The V call is TRBV28, the J call TRBJ2-4; the D gene could be TRBD1 or TRBD2 (5 bases each). Germline V lookup: CDR1 MDHEN, CDR2 SYDVKM. V was pared by 7 bases and J by 0 bases, with 16 bases between. The CDR3 spans 16 residues. CDR3: CASTDYRSVAKNIQYF. DNA for the CDR3: TGTGCCAGCACCGACTACAGGTCGGTAGCCAAAAACATTCAGTACTTC.

This chain connects TRBV5-6 to TRBJ2-7; unclear D gene. Trimming removed 1 base from V and 2 bases from J, with 7 bases in between. This CDR3 contains 13 residues. The V gene's germline CDR1 is SGHDT and CDR2 YYEEEE. The CDR3 DNA is TGTGCCAGCAGCTTGAGCAGTACCTACGAGCAGTACTTC. Amino acid sequence: CASSLSSTYEQYF. The full variable domain, with the rest looked up from reference TRBV5-6 and TRBJ2-7, is DAGVTQSPTHLIKTRGQQVTLRCSPKSGHDTVSWYQQALGQGPQFIFQYYEEEERQRGNFPDRFSGHQFPNYSSELNVNALLLGDSALYLCASSLSSTYEQYFGPGTRLTVT.

This clone has a single count. The genes are TRBV19 and TRBJ1-5; possibly TRBD1 for D (5 bases). This CDR3 has 13 amino acids. CDR1 and CDR2 from the germline V gene are LNHDA and SQIVND (reference sequence). V was shortened by 4 bases and J by 4 bases, with 8 bases between the two germline ends. DNA for the CDR3: TGTGCCAGTAGTACAGGGTGGAATCAGCCCCAGCATTTT. It encodes CASSTGWNQPQHF.